These 18 T cell receptor beta chains were sequenced from one sample in a study of cytomegalovirus exposure and HLA in healthy donors. Amplification used 60 Vbeta primers and 13 Jbeta primers. Sequenced by immunoSEQ multiplex PCR; TCRdb stores in-frame clones only, minus some. Here the sample spans roughly 97,000 clones, around 10% being singletons. The sequenced sample was PBMCs. The receptors were gathered from a man in his fifties in good health and CMV-seropositive.

The chain links TRBV4-2 to TRBJ2-5; 8 bases match TRBD2. Germline CDR1 and CDR2: LGHNA and YNFKEQ. The J segment lost 3 bases and the V segment lost 1 base, leaving 7 bases of the junction unmatched. The CDR3 is made up of 16 amino acids. CDR3 region: CASSQAEFGGEETQYF. The CDR3 DNA reads TGTGCCAGCAGCCAAGCTGAATTCGGGGGGGAAGAGACCCAGTACTTC.

This clone turned up a few times. The V gene is TRBV7-6, the J gene TRBJ2-3, with TRBD2 identical over 9 bases. The trim removed 5 bases at V and 1 base at J, leaving 7 bases unmatched. The CDR3 length is 16 residues. Germline V CDR1 and CDR2: SGHVS, FNYEAQ. The CDR3 DNA is TGTGCCAGCAGCAGCCGGACTAGCGTCGGCACAGATACGCAGTATTTT. It is translated as CASSSRTSVGTDTQYF.

The table lists this clone with many counts. The V call is TRBV27, the J call TRBJ1-5; TRBD1 agrees at 10 bases. This CDR3 has 15 amino acids. Germline assignment: CDR1 MNHEY and CDR2 SMNVEV (reference sequence). The V gene end was trimmed by 3 bases and the J gene end by 7 bases; junction bases not matched to a gene: 6. The CDR3 is CASSLPRQGAQPQHF. The CDR3 DNA reads TGTGCCAGCAGTTTGCCTCGACAGGGGGCACAGCCCCAGCATTTT.

The table lists this clone with a few counts. This sequence joins TRBV7-3 and TRBJ2-7, with 10 bases identical to TRBD1. CDR1 is SGHTA and CDR2 is FQGTGA in the germline V gene. The V gene end was trimmed by 4 bases and the J gene end by 5 bases; junction bases not matched to a gene: 8. The CDR3 loop spans 15 amino acids. CDR3 bases: TGTGCCAGCAGCTCCGACAGGGGGCGATACGACGAGCAGTACTTC. Encoded protein: CASSSDRGRYDEQYF.

This clone was counted a few times. The V gene is TRBV4-1, the J gene TRBJ2-1, with 9 bases fitting TRBD2. Germline V gives CDR1 MGHRA, CDR2 YSYEKL. Trimming took 0 bases from V and 7 from J; bases not matched to a gene: 7. The CDR3 contains 16 residues. The CDR3 sequence is CASSQDLGLAGNEQFF. The CDR3 DNA reads as TGCGCCAGCAGCCAAGATTTAGGGCTAGCGGGGAATGAGCAGTTCTTC.

In this sample, this clone turned up a few times. This chain links TRBV30 with TRBJ1-3; a possible D gene is TRBD1 (6 bases). The V end was cut by 0 bases, the J end by 0 bases, with 6 bases between. There are 14 residues in the CDR3. Germline CDR1 and CDR2: GTSNPN and SVGIG (reference sequence). The CDR3 sequence: CAWSVGHSGNTIYF. The CDR3 coding sequence is TGTGCCTGGAGTGTGGGACACTCTGGAAACACCATATATTTT. Full variable domain (missing parts from reference TRBV30 and TRBJ1-3): SQTIHQWPATLVQPVGSPLSLECTVEGTSNPNLYWYRQAAGRGLQLLFYSVGIGQISSEVPQNLSASRPQDRQFILSSKKLLLSDSGFYLCAWSVGHSGNTIYFGEGSWLTVV.

This clone was counted only a few times. The rearrangement joins TRBV19 to TRBJ1-6; D might be TRBD1 (6 bases). CDR3 length: 15 amino acids. V dropped 3 bases and J dropped 10 bases, with 16 bases sitting between them. CDR1 is LNHDA and CDR2 is SQIVND in the germline V gene (reference sequence). CDR3: CASSMRQGNRSPLHF. Here the CDR3 DNA reads TGTGCCAGTAGTATGAGGCAGGGGAATAGATCACCCCTCCACTTT.

This clone was seen at least ten times. The chain couples TRBV6-1 to TRBJ1-1; 9 nucleotides line up with TRBD1. Germline V gives CDR1 MNHNS, CDR2 SASEGT. The CDR3 runs 15 residues. Trimming took 4 bases from V and 4 from J; bases not matched to a gene: 7. CDR3 protein: CASSGQGVQGTEAFF. DNA of the CDR3: TGTGCCAGCAGTGGACAGGGGGTCCAGGGCACTGAAGCTTTCTTT.

The chain joins TRBV5-4 to TRBJ2-5, with D tentatively TRBD1 (6 bases). CDR1 SGHNT and CDR2 YYREEE come from the germline V gene (reference sequence). The length of the CDR3 is 15 residues. V was shortened by 2 bases and J by 1 base, with 12 bases between the two germline ends. CDR3 in amino acids: CASSFFLGAQETQYF. CDR3 nucleotides: TGTGCCAGCAGCTTCTTTCTGGGGGCCCAAGAGACCCAGTACTTC.

This chain joins TRBV7-2 and TRBJ2-3; 7 bases match TRBD1. Per the germline V gene, CDR1 is SGHTA and CDR2 is FQGNSA. Trimming cost V 6 bases and J 3 bases; bases outside gene matches: 9. The CDR3 covers 15 residues. The CDR3 sequence: CASREQGVTTDTQYF. CDR3 coding DNA: TGTGCCAGCAGAGAGCAGGGGGTTACGACAGATACGCAGTATTTT.

The genes are TRBV7-8 and TRBJ2-1; TRBD2 is a possible D gene (6 bases). V dropped 4 bases and J dropped 2 bases, with 12 bases sitting between them. Germline CDR1 reads SGHVS; CDR2 reads FQNEAQ. There are 15 residues in the CDR3. The chain's CDR3 is CASSSDGTPYNEQFF. The CDR3 region has the DNA TGTGCCAGCAGCTCCGACGGGACTCCCTACAATGAGCAGTTCTTC.

In this sample, this clone turned up a few times. The gene calls are TRBV5-1 and TRBJ2-7, with 7 bases matching TRBD1. The CDR3 spans 16 residues. Germline assignment: CDR1 SGHRS and CDR2 YFSETQ. J was trimmed by 2 bases and V by 0 bases; bases with no gene match: 8. DNA of the CDR3: TGCGCCAGCAGCTTGGGGGGACAGACCCTAACCTACGAGCAGTACTTC. Translating gives CASSLGGQTLTYEQYF.

The chain carries TRBV11-1 and TRBJ2-5, with 12 positions matching TRBD1. V dropped 4 bases and J dropped 3; count of bases not matched to a gene: 3. The CDR3 has 15 residues. CDR1 SGHAT and CDR2 FQDESV come from the germline V gene (reference sequence). In DNA form, the CDR3 reads TGTGCCAGCAGCTGGGGACAGGGGGCTGAAGAGACCCAGTACTTC. Translation gives CASSWGQGAEETQYF.

J is TRBJ1-1 and V is TRBV6-1; D not certain. The CDR3 covers 13 residues. Germline V gives CDR1 MNHNS, CDR2 SASEGT. The V gene lost 4 bases and the J gene lost 4 bases, with 10 bases spanning the gap. DNA for the CDR3: TGTGCCAGCAGTGTCTTGAGTGGCACTGAAGCTTTCTTT. It codes for CASSVLSGTEAFF.

The chain recombines TRBV5-1 with TRBJ2-3, with TRBD1 matching 8 bases. The CDR3 extends over 14 amino acids. Germline trimming cut 4 bases from V and 7 bases from J; bases unmatched to any gene: 8. The germline CDR1 and CDR2 sequences are SGHRS and YFSETQ. In DNA, the CDR3 is TGCGCCAGCAGCCTCGGACAGGGCCCTAATACGCAGTATTTT. This encodes CASSLGQGPNTQYF. The variable domain in full, completed from reference TRBV5-1 and TRBJ2-3, reads KAGVTQTPRYLIKTRGQQVTLSCSPISGHRSVSWYQQTPGQGLQFLFEYFSETQRNKGNFPGRFSGRQFSNSRSEMNVSTLELGDSALYLCASSLGQGPNTQYFGPGTRLTVL.

The CDR3 coding sequence is TGTGCCAGCAGTCTGAGCTTTTCCTACAATGAGCAGTTCTTC. Its translation: CASSLSFSYNEQFF. This chain connects TRBV27 to TRBJ2-1; D gene uncertain. CDR3 size: 14 residues. Germline lookup yields CDR1 MNHEY and CDR2 SMNVEV (reference sequence). V was trimmed by 5 bases and J by 1 base, leaving 9 bases between them.

This clone has a handful of counts. V gene TRBV5-6 combines with J gene TRBJ1-2, with a tentative D call TRBD1 (5 bases). Germline CDR1 and CDR2: SGHDT and YYEEEE. V was clipped by 5 bases and J by 0 bases, with 23 bases between them. This CDR3 region has 18 residues. The CDR3 loop reads CASRPLVGRVTANYGYTF. The CDR3, as DNA: TGTGCCAGCAGACCACTCGTGGGCCGTGTGACAGCTAACTATGGCTACACCTTC.

Only a few counts were recorded for this clone. The J gene is TRBJ1-5, the V gene TRBV11-1; D unclear. The CDR3 length is 13 residues. The V end was cut by 3 bases, the J end by 4 bases, with 7 bases between. Germline V gene data show CDR1 as SGHAT and CDR2 as FQDESV (reference sequence). CDR3 nucleotides: TGTGCCAGCAGCTTGGCCCCGAATCAGCCCCAGCATTTT. This translates into CASSLAPNQPQHF.